This entry lists 10 T cell receptor beta chains sequenced from one sample in a study of PD-L1 blockade in urothelial cancer. Produced via immunoSEQ multiplex PCR; TCRdb's table is partial and in-frame only. Among fewer than 95,000 clones listed, roughly 84% were seen once. The time point: pretreatment peripheral blood. Material: PBMCs, obtained around atezolizumab (anti-PD-L1) treatment. The receptors shown here come from a man aged 60 to 75 with urothelial cancer.

CDR3 residues: CASSSEYFSGNTIYF. The CDR3 bases are TGTGCCAGCAGTTCCGAATACTTCTCTGGAAACACCATATATTTT. The V call is TRBV6-5, the J call TRBJ1-3; D unclear. Germline V gives CDR1 MNHEY, CDR2 SVGAGI. Trimming cost V 4 bases and J 0 bases, with 10 bases left between them. CDR3 length: 15 residues.

V is TRBV7-8 and J is TRBJ1-3, with 8 nucleotides matching TRBD1. Germline CDR1 and CDR2: SGHVS and FQNEAQ. CDR3 size: 16 residues. The trim removed 5 bases at V and 0 bases at J, leaving 6 bases unmatched. The CDR3 loop reads CASSRQGINSGNTIYF. The CDR3, as DNA: TGTGCCAGCAGCAGACAGGGGATAAACTCTGGAAACACCATATATTTT. Filled out from reference TRBV7-8 and TRBJ1-3, the complete variable domain reads GAGVSQSPRYKVAKRGQDVALRCDPISGHVSLFWYQQALGQGPEFLTYFQNEAQLDKSGLPSDRFFAERPEGSVSTLKIQRTQQEDSAVYLCASSRQGINSGNTIYFGEGSWLTVV.

The genes are TRBV5-4 and TRBJ2-1, with 15 bases identical to TRBD2. The CDR3 consists of 17 residues. The germline gives CDR1 SGHNT, CDR2 YYREEE (reference sequence). With 2 bases clipped from V and 7 bases from J, the junction kept 7 bases outside the gene matches. The CDR3 loop is CASSFSGLAGGPNEQFF. CDR3 nucleotide sequence: TGTGCCAGCAGCTTTTCAGGACTAGCGGGAGGGCCGAATGAGCAGTTCTTC.

J is TRBJ1-2 and V is TRBV29-1; unclear D gene. Germline V lookup: CDR1 SQVTM, CDR2 ANQGSEA. This CDR3 comprises 15 residues. Trimming removed 2 bases from V and 0 bases from J, with 13 bases in between. The CDR3 DNA is TGCAGCGTTGAAAAGCGGACGGTAACTAACTATGGCTACACCTTC. This gives the protein CSVEKRTVTNYGYTF.

The chain combines TRBV7-3 with TRBJ2-5; 8 bases align to TRBD2. CDR1 is SGHTA, CDR2 FQGTGA, per germline. Trimming took 5 bases from V and 5 from J; bases not matched to a gene: 4. This CDR3 has 13 residues. In DNA, the CDR3 is TGTGCCAGCAGCCCTGCGGGAGGCGAGACCCAGTACTTC. Its protein product is CASSPAGGETQYF.

The CDR3 DNA reads as TGTGCCAGTAGTATTGTTACTAGCGGGAGTAGGGATGAGCAGTTCTTC. It specifies CASSIVTSGSRDEQFF. V is TRBV19 and J is TRBJ2-1; 11 bases are shared with TRBD2. Trimming removed 3 bases from V and 8 bases from J; junction bases left unmatched: 9. The germline gives CDR1 LNHDA, CDR2 SQIVND (reference sequence). The CDR3 covers 16 residues.

This sequence joins TRBV18 and TRBJ1-1; 7 bases match TRBD1. The germline gives CDR1 KGHSH, CDR2 LQKENI. Unmatched junction bases numbered 12, after V lost 5 bases and J lost 3 bases. This CDR3 comprises 16 residues. The CDR3 DNA reads as TGTGCCAGCTCAAGAATGACAGGGCTCGAGGACACTGAAGCTTTCTTT. Amino acids: CASSRMTGLEDTEAFF.

V and J are TRBV6-1 and TRBJ2-7, with TRBD1 identical over 7 bases. The CDR3 loop spans 13 amino acids. The V segment lost 4 bases and the J segment 7 bases; nucleotides outside the gene matches: 7. CDR1 MNHNS and CDR2 SASEGT come from the germline V gene. Here the CDR3 reads CASSGTGPREQYF. The CDR3 nucleotides read TGTGCCAGCAGTGGGACAGGTCCTAGGGAGCAGTACTTC.

CDR3 in DNA: TGTGCCAGCAGCTTACCCGGGGGGACGGGCTACGAGCAGTACTTC. This codes for CASSLPGGTGYEQYF. The V call is TRBV5-4, the J call TRBJ2-7; TRBD2 matches 7 bases. The CDR3 runs to 15 residues. V lost 2 bases, J lost 3 bases, and 8 bases stayed unmatched. Germline CDR1 reads SGHNT; CDR2 reads YYREEE (reference sequence).

The V and J genes are TRBV5-5 and TRBJ2-5; D is unresolved. CDR1 and CDR2 (germline): SGHKS, YYEKEE (reference sequence). Trimming cost V 0 bases and J 5 bases, with 8 bases left between them. CDR3 length equals 13 residues. The CDR3 sequence is CASSLVVSETQYF. Here the CDR3 DNA reads TGTGCCAGCAGCTTGGTTGTTTCGGAGACCCAGTACTTC.